Below are 16 T cell receptor beta chains sequenced from a single sample in a study of T cells after yellow fever vaccination. TCRdb fed the 5' RACE reads into MiXCR, producing one record per CDR3 protein. The data show 400,000 or so distinct CDR3 sequences, roughly a sixth seen once. The sample consisted of PBMCs, taken before the yellow fever booster vaccination. Every receptor here comes from a man aged 18-30 years who received the YFV17D yellow fever vaccine.

V usage is TRBV20-1 and J usage is TRBJ1-5; 10 positions agree with TRBD1. Germline trimming cut 5 bases from V and 4 bases from J; bases unmatched to any gene: 5. CDR1 and CDR2 from the germline V gene are DFQATT and SNEGSKA (reference sequence). The CDR3 contains 14 residues. CDR3 sequence (DNA): TGCAGTGCTGAGCCGGGACAGGGGAATCAGCCCCAGCATTTT. Translation gives CSAEPGQGNQPQHF.

This clonotype was seen a handful of times. The genes are TRBV6-5 and TRBJ1-2; the D is unclear. The germline V gene encodes CDR1 MNHEY and CDR2 SVGAGI. The CDR3 spans 14 residues. V gave up 6 bases and J gave up 7 bases, with 18 bases separating them. The chain's CDR3 is CASRRPGPEPGYTF. The CDR3, as DNA: TGTGCCAGCAGGAGACCGGGCCCAGAGCCTGGCTACACCTTC.

This chain links TRBV7-9 with TRBJ1-2; perhaps TRBD1 as D (6 bases). Looked up from germline, CDR1 is SEHNR and CDR2 is FQNEAQ (reference sequence). The CDR3 has 19 residues. Trimming stripped 3 bases from V and 8 bases from J, with 31 bases between. This CDR3 is CASSLWGGGTPAGRMGYTF. The CDR3 DNA reads as TGTGCCAGCAGCTTGTGGGGGGGCGGGACGCCAGCCGGGAGGATGGGCTACACCTTC.

V and J are TRBV5-1 and TRBJ2-7; D not resolved. Trimming removed 7 bases from V and 4 bases from J, with 21 bases in between. Germline CDR1 is SGHRS and CDR2 is YFSETQ. There are 15 residues in the CDR3. The CDR3 region has the DNA TGCGCCAGCCGAATCGCCGGCGAAGTAAGTTACGAGCAGTACTTC. It specifies CASRIAGEVSYEQYF.

The DNA for the CDR3 is TGTGCCAGCGCCGGGAACTCGGGCGAGACCCAGTACTTC. This sequence encodes CASAGNSGETQYF. The chain has TRBV12-3 or TRBV12-4 and TRBJ2-5; D might be TRBD2 (5 bases). Trimming left V 8 bases short and J 5 bases short, with 15 bases between. The CDR3 covers 13 residues.

This clonotype was detected only a few times. The V gene is TRBV7-9, the J gene TRBJ2-3; weak D call: TRBD1 (5 bases). The germline gives CDR1 SEHNR, CDR2 FQNEAQ (reference sequence). This CDR3 comprises 14 residues. V was clipped by 2 bases and J by 3 bases, with 9 bases between them. The CDR3 nucleotides are TGTGCCAGCAGCTTACAGGGCAGGACAGATACGCAGTATTTT. This gives the protein CASSLQGRTDTQYF.

This clonotype was found once. The chain uses TRBV12-3 or TRBV12-4 and TRBJ2-5, with D unclear. V lost 3 bases and J 0 bases, leaving 11 bases between the germline ends. This CDR3 comprises 15 residues. CDR3 loop: CASSFWARDQETQYF. The CDR3 DNA sequence: TGTGCCAGCAGTTTTTGGGCACGGGACCAAGAGACCCAGTACTTC.

The chain links TRBV5-5 to TRBJ2-1, with TRBD2 identical over 12 bases. Trimming at V came to 3 bases and at J to 7 bases, leaving 8 bases not matched to a gene. Germline CDR1 reads SGHKS; CDR2 reads YYEKEE (reference sequence). The CDR3 length is 16 residues. This CDR3 is CASSSVLAGGTNEQFF. The CDR3 nucleotides are TGTGCCAGCAGCTCCGTACTAGCGGGGGGTACGAATGAGCAGTTCTTC. The whole variable domain, filled in from reference TRBV5-5 and TRBJ2-1, reads DAGVTQSPTHLIKTRGQQVTLRCSPISGHKSVSWYQQVLGQGPQFIFQYYEKEERGRGNFPDRFSARQFPNYSSELNVNALLLGDSALYLCASSSVLAGGTNEQFFGPGTRLTVL.

V gene TRBV6-1 combines with J gene TRBJ2-5; 9 positions agree with TRBD2. J gave up 5 bases and V 5 bases, and 9 bases lay outside the gene matches. The CDR3 runs to 15 residues. Germline V gene sequence: CDR1 MNHNS, CDR2 SASEGT. CDR3 DNA: TGTGCCAGCAGTCAAGGAGCGGGGGGATGGGAGACCCAGTACTTC. It translates to CASSQGAGGWETQYF.

The rearrangement links TRBV18 to TRBJ1-6; D might be TRBD1 (6 bases). From germline, CDR1 is KGHSH and CDR2 LQKENI. V was pared by 3 bases and J by 6 bases, with 12 bases between. The CDR3 totals 15 residues. The CDR3 spells CASSPQGITNSPLHF. As DNA, the CDR3 is TGTGCCAGCTCACCCCAGGGGATAACTAATTCACCCCTCCACTTT.

V is TRBV5-1 and J is TRBJ1-6; perhaps TRBD1 as D (6 bases). Germline loops: CDR1 SGHRS, CDR2 YFSETQ. Trimming removed 7 bases from V and 8 bases from J, with 16 bases in between. The CDR3 is made up of 14 amino acids. The chain's CDR3 is CASSTGSTDSPLHF. DNA for the CDR3: TGCGCCAGCTCGACAGGATCTACGGATTCACCCCTCCACTTT.

This chain links TRBV7-2 with TRBJ1-5, with D unresolved. Germline-derived CDR1 and CDR2 are SGHTA and FQGNSA. Trimming removed 5 bases from V and 3 bases from J, with 5 bases in between. The CDR3 has 12 residues. CDR3 loop: CASSIFNQPQHF. CDR3 DNA: TGTGCCAGCAGCATATTCAATCAGCCCCAGCATTTT.

This sequence joins TRBV6-6 and TRBJ2-4; D is uncertain. Germline V gene data show CDR1 as MNHNY and CDR2 as SVGAGI (reference sequence). The CDR3 extends over 15 amino acids. The V end lost 5 bases, the J end lost 2 bases, and 13 bases lay between the germline ends. CDR3 sequence: CASSGIGRSKNIQYF. For the CDR3, the DNA is TGTGCCAGCAGTGGGATAGGGCGATCCAAAAACATTCAGTACTTC.

The CDR3, as DNA: TGCGCCAGCAGCCAAGCGTCTCCGGGACAGGGGGCAAATGAGCAGTTCTTC. Its protein product is CASSQASPGQGANEQFF. This chain uses TRBV4-1 with TRBJ2-1; 12 bases fit TRBD1. With V trimmed by 1 base and J by 7 bases, 8 bases remained unmatched. Per the germline V gene, CDR1 is MGHRA and CDR2 is YSYEKL. CDR3 size: 17 residues.

This clonotype came up a few times. The gene calls are TRBV6-5 and TRBJ1-1; D unresolved. V dropped 7 bases and J dropped 4 bases, with 10 bases sitting between them. The length of the CDR3 is 12 residues. Germline V gene lookup returns CDR1 MNHEY and CDR2 SVGAGI. As DNA, the CDR3 is TGTGCCAGCACGTCTATAGGCACTGAAGCTTTCTTT. Translation: CASTSIGTEAFF.

This clonotype has ten or more counts. The CDR3 sequence is CASSPGTDRVTDTQYF. The CDR3 DNA is TGTGCCAGCAGCCCAGGGACAGATAGAGTCACAGATACGCAGTATTTT. V gene TRBV7-8 combines with J gene TRBJ2-3; 7 nucleotides match TRBD1. The ends lost 5 bases at V and 2 bases at J; junction bases unmatched: 10. Germline V lookup: CDR1 SGHVS, CDR2 FQNEAQ. The CDR3 is 16 residues long.